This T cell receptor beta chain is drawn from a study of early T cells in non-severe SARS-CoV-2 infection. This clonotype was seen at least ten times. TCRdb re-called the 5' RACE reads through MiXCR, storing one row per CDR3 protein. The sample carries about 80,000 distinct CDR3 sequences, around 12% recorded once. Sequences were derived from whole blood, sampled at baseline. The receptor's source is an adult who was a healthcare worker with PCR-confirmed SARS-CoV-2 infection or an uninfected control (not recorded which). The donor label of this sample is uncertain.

The CDR3 reads CASSARLAGGYNEQFF. CDR3 DNA: TGTGCCAGCAGCGCCCGACTAGCGGGGGGCTACAATGAGCAGTTCTTC. This rearrangement joins TRBV9 to TRBJ2-1; 13 bases line up with TRBD2. The J segment lost 3 bases and the V segment lost 3 bases, leaving 3 bases of the junction unmatched. Germline CDR1 SGDLS, CDR2 YYNGEE. The CDR3 totals 16 residues. Full variable domain (remainder filled in from reference TRBV9 and TRBJ2-1): DSGVTQTPKHLITATGQRVTLRCSPRSGDLSVYWYQQSLDQGLQFLIQYYNGEERAKGNILERFSAQQFPDLHSELNLSSLELGDSALYFCASSARLAGGYNEQFFGPGTRLTVL.